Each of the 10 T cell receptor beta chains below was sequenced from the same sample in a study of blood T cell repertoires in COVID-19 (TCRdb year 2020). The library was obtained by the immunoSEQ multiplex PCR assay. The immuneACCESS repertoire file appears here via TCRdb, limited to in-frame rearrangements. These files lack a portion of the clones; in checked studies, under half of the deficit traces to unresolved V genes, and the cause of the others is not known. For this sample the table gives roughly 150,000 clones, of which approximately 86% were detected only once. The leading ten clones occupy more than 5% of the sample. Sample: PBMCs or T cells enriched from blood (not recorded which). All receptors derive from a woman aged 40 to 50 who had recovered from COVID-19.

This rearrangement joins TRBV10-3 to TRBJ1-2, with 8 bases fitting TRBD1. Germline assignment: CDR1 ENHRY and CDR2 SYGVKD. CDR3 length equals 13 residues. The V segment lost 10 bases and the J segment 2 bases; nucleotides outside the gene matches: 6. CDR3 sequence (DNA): TGTGCCAGCTTGGACAGGGAAAACTATGGCTACACCTTC. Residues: CASLDRENYGYTF.

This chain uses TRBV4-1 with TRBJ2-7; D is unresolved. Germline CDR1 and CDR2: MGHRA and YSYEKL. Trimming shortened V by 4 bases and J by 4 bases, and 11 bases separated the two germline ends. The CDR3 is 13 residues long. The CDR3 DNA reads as TGCGCCAGCAGCCCCGACTCCCTTTACGAGCAGTACTTC. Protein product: CASSPDSLYEQYF.

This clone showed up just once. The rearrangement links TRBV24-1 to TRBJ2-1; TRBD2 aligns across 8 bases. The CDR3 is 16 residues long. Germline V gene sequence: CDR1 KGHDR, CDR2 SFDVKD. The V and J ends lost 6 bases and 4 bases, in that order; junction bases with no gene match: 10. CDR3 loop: CATSSGIAGLYNEQFF. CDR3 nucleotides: TGTGCCACCAGTTCCGGTATAGCGGGGTTATACAATGAGCAGTTCTTC.

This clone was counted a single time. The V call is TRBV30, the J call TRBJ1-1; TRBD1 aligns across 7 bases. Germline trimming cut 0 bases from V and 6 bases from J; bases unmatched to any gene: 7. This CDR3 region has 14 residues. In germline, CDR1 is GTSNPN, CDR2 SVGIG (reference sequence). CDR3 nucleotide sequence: TGTGCCTGGAGTGTAGACAGGGAAGTCGCTGAAGCTTTCTTT. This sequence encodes CAWSVDREVAEAFF.

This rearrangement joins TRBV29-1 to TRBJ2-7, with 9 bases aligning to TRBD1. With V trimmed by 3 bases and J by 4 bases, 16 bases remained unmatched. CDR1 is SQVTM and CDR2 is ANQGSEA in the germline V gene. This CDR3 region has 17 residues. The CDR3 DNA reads TGCAGCGTTGAGGGGGGGACTCCGGGACAGGGAACATACGAGCAGTACTTC. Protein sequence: CSVEGGTPGQGTYEQYF.

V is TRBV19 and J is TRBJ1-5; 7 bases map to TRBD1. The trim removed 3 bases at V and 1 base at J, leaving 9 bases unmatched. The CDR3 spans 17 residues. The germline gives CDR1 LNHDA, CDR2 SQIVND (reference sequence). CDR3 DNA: TGTGCCAGTAGTATGTTCGGACAGGTCCGGAGCAATCAGCCCCAGCATTTT. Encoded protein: CASSMFGQVRSNQPQHF.

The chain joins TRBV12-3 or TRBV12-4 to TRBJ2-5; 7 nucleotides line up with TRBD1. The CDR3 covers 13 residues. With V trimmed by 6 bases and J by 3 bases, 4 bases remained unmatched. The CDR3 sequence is CASRSTGKETQYF. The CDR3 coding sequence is TGTGCCAGCAGATCGACAGGGAAAGAGACCCAGTACTTC.

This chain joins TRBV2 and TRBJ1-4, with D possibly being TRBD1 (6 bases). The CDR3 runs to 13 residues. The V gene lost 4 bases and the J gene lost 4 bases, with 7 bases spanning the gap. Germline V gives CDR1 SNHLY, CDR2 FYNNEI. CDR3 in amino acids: CASSGQVNEKLFF. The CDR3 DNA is TGTGCCAGCAGTGGACAGGTTAATGAAAAACTGTTTTTT.

CDR3 DNA sequence: TGTGCCTGGAGTGTAGGGGGCCCATACTATGGCTACACCTTC. Translated, it gives CAWSVGGPYYGYTF. The gene calls are TRBV30 and TRBJ1-2; 7 nucleotides agree with TRBD1. Germline V CDR1 and CDR2: GTSNPN, SVGIG (reference sequence). V was pared by 0 bases and J by 3 bases, with 4 bases of the junction left unmatched. CDR3 length equals 14 residues.

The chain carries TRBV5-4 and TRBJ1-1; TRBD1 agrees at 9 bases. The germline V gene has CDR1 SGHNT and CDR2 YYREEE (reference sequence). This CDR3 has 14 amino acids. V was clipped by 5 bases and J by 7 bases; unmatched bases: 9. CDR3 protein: CASRGDRARDEAFF. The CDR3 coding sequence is TGTGCCAGCAGGGGGGACAGGGCGAGAGATGAAGCTTTCTTT. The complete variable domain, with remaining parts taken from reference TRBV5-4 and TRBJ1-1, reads ETGVTQSPTHLIKTRGQQVTLRCSSQSGHNTVSWYQQALGQGPQFIFQYYREEENGRGNFPPRFSGLQFPNYSSELNVNALELDDSALYLCASRGDRARDEAFFGQGTRLTVV.